This TCR beta chain was identified in a study of spatial heterogeneity in lung cancer. At the level of the study: Detection consistently captured more beta-chain sequences than alpha-chain sequences. The study observed each unique TCR and UMI combination more than ten times on average in raw reads. The study, taken as a whole, reports: Ubiquitous expanded tumor TCRs surfaced in blood more at resection than they did at follow-up.

This clonotype was found a few times. Its target is unknown. Time point of the sample: sample taken at primary tumor resection. The CDR3 is made up of 16 amino acids. V lost 1 base to trimming and J lost 1 base; unmatched junction nucleotides: 4. CDR1 is SGHTA and CDR2 is FQGNSA in the germline V gene. Single TCR cDNA molecules each had their own unique molecular identifier. TCRdb re-derived calls from the 5' RACE reads in MiXCR, one entry per CDR3 protein. The sample carries some 83,000 distinct CDR3 sequences, about 8.5% recorded once. Sample: PBMCs, taken at surgery. The clonotype comes from a male donor with early-stage non-small cell lung cancer. The chain employs TRBV7-2 and TRBJ2-4; TRBD2 agrees at 7 bases. Written as DNA, the CDR3 is TGTGCCAGCAGCTTAGAGGGAGGGAAGGCCAAAAACATTCAGTACTTC. Protein sequence: CASSLEGGKAKNIQYF.